The rows below give T cell receptor beta chains drawn from one sample of a study of cytomegalovirus exposure and HLA in healthy donors. Produced via immunoSEQ multiplex PCR; TCRdb's table is partial and in-frame only. Among 150,000 or so clones, roughly 86% were seen once, and the ten largest hold 3.2%. The sample was PBMCs. These receptors were obtained from a man younger than 30 in good health and CMV-seropositive. Each CDR3 is given with its conserved first and last residue. The D gene is left open where the match is weak. Clone sizes are given selectively: once, few, many, or a class where the clone is expanded.

j_gene	len	d_gene	v_gene	abundance	CDR3nt	CDR3aa
TRBJ2-7	16	NA	TRBV4-1	few	TGCGCCAGCAGCTACTCTGCGACAGGAACTTCCTACGAGCAGTACTTC	CASSYSATGTSYEQYF
TRBJ2-3	12	NA	TRBV7-9	once	TGTTCCAGCAGCTTTAGAACAGATACGCAGTATTTT	CSSSFRTDTQYF
TRBJ2-7	13	TRBD1	TRBV6-5	NA	TGTGCCAGCAGAAAGGGACAGGCCTACGAGCAGTACTTC	CASRKGQAYEQYF
TRBJ2-3	13	TRBD1	TRBV5-1	once	TGCGCCAGCAGCGTACAGGGGACGGATACGCAGTATTTT	CASSVQGTDTQYF
TRBJ2-7	13	NA	TRBV7-8	NA	TGTGCCAGCAGCTTAGTCCAGTACGACGAGCAGTACTTC	CASSLVQYDEQYF
TRBJ1-1	16	TRBD1	TRBV5-6	NA	TGTGCCAGCAGCACCGGACAGGGGGCGCGCGGCACTGAAGCTTTCTTT	CASSTGQGARGTEAFF
TRBJ2-7	13	NA	TRBV5-1	NA	TGCGCCAGCAGCTTGGCGCGGGACTACGAGCAGTACTTC	CASSLARDYEQYF
TRBJ2-2	18	TRBD2	TRBV7-6	NA	TGTGCCAGCAGCCTTCGACTAGCGGGATACGTAGACACCGGGGAGCTGTTTTTT	CASSLRLAGYVDTGELFF
TRBJ1-3	15	NA	TRBV28	NA	TGTGCCACGTGTGAAGGGGATCACTCTGGAAACACCATATATTTT	CATCEGDHSGNTIYF
TRBJ2-3	15	TRBD2	TRBV27	NA	TGTGCCAGCAGTTTAGTAGCGGGTAGCACAGATACGCAGTATTTT	CASSLVAGSTDTQYF
TRBJ2-5	15	TRBD1	TRBV10-3	NA	TGTGCCATCAGGGGGGACAGGGGGCTTGAGGAGACCCAGTACTTC	CAIRGDRGLEETQYF
TRBJ2-3	15	TRBD2	TRBV19	NA	TGTGCCAGTAGTATGGGCGGGAGCCCTTACGTATCACAGTATTTT	CASSMGGSPYVSQYF
TRBJ2-2	18	TRBD1	TRBV10-3	once	TGTGCCATCAGTGAGTCGAAGCTAGGGGGCCTGAACACCGGGGAGCTGTTTTTT	CAISESKLGGLNTGELFF
TRBJ1-1	19	TRBD1	TRBV19	once	TGTGCCAGCCGAAACGGACAGGGATCTTCTTCAAGACTGAACACTGAAGCTTTCTTT	CASRNGQGSSSRLNTEAFF
TRBJ1-2	15	TRBD1	TRBV2	NA	TGTGCCAGCAGTGAAGGACAGGGGGCCGGGTATGGCTACACCTTC	CASSEGQGAGYGYTF
TRBJ2-5	16	TRBD2	TRBV30	NA	TGTGCCTGGAGTGTAGGGACTAGCGGGAGAGTTGAGACCCAGTACTTC	CAWSVGTSGRVETQYF
TRBJ1-3	17	NA	TRBV5-1	NA	TGCGCCAGCAGCTCGCGGACTCACAGGGACTCTGGAAACACCATATATTTT	CASSSRTHRDSGNTIYF
TRBJ2-1	12	TRBD2	TRBV5-1	NA	TGCGCCAGCAGCCGGGAGGCCAATGAGCAGTTCTTC	CASSREANEQFF
TRBJ1-2	14	NA	TRBV19	NA	TGTGCCAGTAGGCCCGGGACAACCAACTATGGCTACACCTTC	CASRPGTTNYGYTF
TRBJ2-2	15	TRBD1	TRBV5-1	NA	TGCGCCAGCAGCTACGACAGGGGGCTGACCGGGGAGCTGTTTTTT	CASSYDRGLTGELFF
TRBJ2-7	12	TRBD1	TRBV29-1	NA	TGCAGCGTCGGGGACAGGGAATACGAGCAGTACTTC	CSVGDREYEQYF
TRBJ2-7	14	TRBD1	TRBV30	NA	TGTGCCTGGAGTCGAGGGGGCGGCCCCTACGAGCAGTACTTC	CAWSRGGGPYEQYF
TRBJ2-5	13	TRBD2	TRBV11-1	NA	TGTGCCAGCAGCTCGGGACTACAAGAGACCCAGTACTTC	CASSSGLQETQYF
TRBJ1-1	11	TRBD1	TRBV11-2	few	TGTGCCAGCAGCGGGACAGCTGAAGCTTTCTTT	CASSGTAEAFF
TRBJ2-7	12	NA	TRBV27	few	TGTGCCAGCAGTCCTAGAGGTGGCGAGCAGTACTTC	CASSPRGGEQYF
TRBJ1-1	14	TRBD1	TRBV5-1	NA	TGCGCCAGCAGCCCCGGGGACAGGGGGACTGAAGCTTTCTTT	CASSPGDRGTEAFF
TRBJ2-1	12	NA	TRBV29-1	NA	TGCAGCGTTGGCATGATAGAGGGTGAGCAGTTCTTC	CSVGMIEGEQFF
TRBJ1-4	15	TRBD1	TRBV28	few	TGTGCCAGCAGCCCCGGGACAGCGCTTAATGAAAAACTGTTTTTT	CASSPGTALNEKLFF
TRBJ2-1	17	NA	TRBV1	NA	TGCACCAGCAGCCAAGATGGGGGAGCGGGAGGGCTTTGTGAGCAGTTCTTC	CTSSQDGGAGGLCEQFF
TRBJ2-7	13	TRBD1	TRBV27	once	TGTGCCAGCAGGGCCGGGACAGCCTACGAGCAGTACTTC	CASRAGTAYEQYF
TRBJ1-2	12	NA	TRBV7-9	few	TGTGCCAGCAGGCCCCAGGTTGGCGGCTACACCTTC	CASRPQVGGYTF
TRBJ2-1	15	NA	TRBV27	NA	TGTGCCAGCAGGTATAGCGGTAGCTCCTACAATGAGCAGTTCTTC	CASRYSGSSYNEQFF
TRBJ2-1	15	TRBD2	TRBV5-4	once	TGTGCCAGCAGCAATATGGGACTAGCGGACAATGAGCAGTTCTTC	CASSNMGLADNEQFF
TRBJ1-1	14	NA	TRBV10-3	NA	TGTGCCATCAGCCGGGACAACCTGAACACTGAAGCTTTCTTT	CAISRDNLNTEAFF
TRBJ2-5	14	TRBD2	TRBV2	NA	TGTGCCAGCAGTGAGGGACTAGCGCGGGAGACCCAGTACTTC	CASSEGLARETQYF
TRBJ1-3	14	TRBD1	TRBV19	NA	TGTGCCAGTGTCGACAGGGAACCTGGAAACACCATATATTTT	CASVDREPGNTIYF
TRBJ2-7	15	TRBD2	TRBV6-1	once	TGTGCCAGCAGGCCCGGGACTAGCGGTCTCGGCGAGCAGTACTTC	CASRPGTSGLGEQYF
TRBJ1-4	14	NA	TRBV5-1	NA	TGCGCCAGCAGCTTACAGGGAGAGGGTGAAAAACTGTTTTTT	CASSLQGEGEKLFF
TRBJ1-2	12	TRBD1	TRBV10-2	NA	TGCGCCATCGACAGGGCGAGCTATGGCTACACCTTC	CAIDRASYGYTF
TRBJ2-1	18	TRBD2	TRBV18	NA	TGTGCCAGCTTTAGACTAGCGGGAGGAACCGGCTCCTACAATGAGCAGTTCTTC	CASFRLAGGTGSYNEQFF
TRBJ2-3	16	TRBD2	TRBV7-9	NA	TGTGCCAGCAGCGGATCTAGCGGGAGGGCCACAGATACGCAGTATTTT	CASSGSSGRATDTQYF
TRBJ2-7	15	NA	TRBV19	NA	TGTGCCAGTAGTATAGGAACAGGCGACTCCTACGAGCAGTACTTC	CASSIGTGDSYEQYF
TRBJ2-1	17	TRBD2	TRBV30	NA	TGTGCCTGGATTGACCGACTACTAGCGGGGACCGCAAGTGAGCAGTTCTTC	CAWIDRLLAGTASEQFF
TRBJ1-2	13	NA	TRBV28	NA	TGTGCCAGCATCCCTCCAGGGTCCTATGGCTACACCTTC	CASIPPGSYGYTF
TRBJ2-2	15	TRBD2	TRBV6-5	NA	TGTGCCAGCAGTTCCGGGACTAGCGGGAGCTGGGAGCTGTTTTTT	CASSSGTSGSWELFF
TRBJ2-7	13	TRBD1	TRBV27	once	TGTGCCAGCAGCCCCGGACAGGACTACGAGCAGTACTTC	CASSPGQDYEQYF
TRBJ2-1	15	TRBD1	TRBV2	NA	TGTGCCAGCAGTGATCCGGTGACAGGGGATACTGAGCAGTTCTTC	CASSDPVTGDTEQFF
TRBJ2-7	15	NA	TRBV21-1	NA	TGTGCCAGCAGCGAAGGGACAGGGAGCTCCTACGAGCAGTACTTC	CASSEGTGSSYEQYF